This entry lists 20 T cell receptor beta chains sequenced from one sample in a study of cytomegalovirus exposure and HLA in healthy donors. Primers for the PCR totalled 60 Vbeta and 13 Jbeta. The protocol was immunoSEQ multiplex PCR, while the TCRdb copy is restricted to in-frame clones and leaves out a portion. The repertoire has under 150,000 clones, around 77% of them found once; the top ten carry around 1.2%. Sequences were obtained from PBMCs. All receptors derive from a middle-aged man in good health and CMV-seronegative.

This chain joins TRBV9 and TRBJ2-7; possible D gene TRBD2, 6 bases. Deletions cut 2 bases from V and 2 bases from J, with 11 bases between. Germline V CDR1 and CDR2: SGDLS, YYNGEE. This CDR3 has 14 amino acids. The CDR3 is CASSVDGGTYEQYF. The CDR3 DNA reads TGTGCCAGCAGCGTCGACGGGGGAACCTACGAGCAGTACTTC.

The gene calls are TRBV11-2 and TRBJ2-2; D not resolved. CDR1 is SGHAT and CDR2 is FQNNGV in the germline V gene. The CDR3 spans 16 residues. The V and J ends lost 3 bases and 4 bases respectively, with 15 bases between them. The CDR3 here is CASSFISVRLTGELFF. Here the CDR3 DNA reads TGTGCCAGCAGCTTCATAAGTGTCAGGCTCACCGGGGAGCTGTTTTTT. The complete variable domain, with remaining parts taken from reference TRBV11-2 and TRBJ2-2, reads EAGVAQSPRYKIIEKRQSVAFWCNPISGHATLYWYQQILGQGPKLLIQFQNNGVVDDSQLPKDRFSAERLKGVDSTLKIQPAKLEDSAVYLCASSFISVRLTGELFFGEGSRLTVL.

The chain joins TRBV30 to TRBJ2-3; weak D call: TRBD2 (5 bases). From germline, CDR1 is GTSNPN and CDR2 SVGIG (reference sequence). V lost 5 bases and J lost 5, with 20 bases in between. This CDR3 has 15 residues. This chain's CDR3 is CAWGSQRTGIDTQYF. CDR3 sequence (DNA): TGTGCCTGGGGCTCCCAGAGGACCGGGATAGATACGCAGTATTTT.

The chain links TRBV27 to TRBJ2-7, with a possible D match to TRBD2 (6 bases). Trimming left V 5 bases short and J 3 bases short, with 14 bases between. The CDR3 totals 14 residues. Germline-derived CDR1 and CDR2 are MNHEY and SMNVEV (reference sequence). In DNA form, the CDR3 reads TGTGCCAGCAGTCCCCTAAGGAGGGACTACGAGCAGTACTTC. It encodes CASSPLRRDYEQYF.

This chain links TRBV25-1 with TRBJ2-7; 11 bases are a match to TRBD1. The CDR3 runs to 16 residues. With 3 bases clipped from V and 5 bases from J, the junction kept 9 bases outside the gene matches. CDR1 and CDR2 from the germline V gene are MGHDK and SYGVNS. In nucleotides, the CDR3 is TGTGCCAGCAGTGATCTTGGACAGGGGGCTAGCAACGAGCAGTACTTC. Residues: CASSDLGQGASNEQYF.

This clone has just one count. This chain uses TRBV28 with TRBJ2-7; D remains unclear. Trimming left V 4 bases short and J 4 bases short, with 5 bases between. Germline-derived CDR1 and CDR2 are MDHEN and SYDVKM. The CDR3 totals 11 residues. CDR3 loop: CASSSQYEQYF. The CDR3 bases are TGTGCCAGCAGTTCACAGTACGAGCAGTACTTC.

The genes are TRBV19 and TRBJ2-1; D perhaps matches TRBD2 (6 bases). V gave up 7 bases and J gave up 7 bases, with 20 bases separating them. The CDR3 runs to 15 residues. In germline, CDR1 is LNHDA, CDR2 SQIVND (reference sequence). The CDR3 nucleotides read TGTGCCAGTATTTCAATGACGGGAGAGGGGAATGAGCAGTTCTTC. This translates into CASISMTGEGNEQFF.

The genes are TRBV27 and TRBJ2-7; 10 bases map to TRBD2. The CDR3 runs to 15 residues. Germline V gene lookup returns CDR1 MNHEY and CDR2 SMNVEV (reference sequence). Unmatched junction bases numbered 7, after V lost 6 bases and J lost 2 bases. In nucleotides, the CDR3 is TGTGCCAGCAGGCCCGGGCTAGCGGGAGCCTACGAGCAGTACTTC. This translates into CASRPGLAGAYEQYF.

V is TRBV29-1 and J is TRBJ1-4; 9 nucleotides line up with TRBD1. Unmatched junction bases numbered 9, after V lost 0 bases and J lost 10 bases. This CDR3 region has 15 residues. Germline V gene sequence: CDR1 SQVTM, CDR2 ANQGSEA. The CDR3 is CSVEDGDREVGKLFF. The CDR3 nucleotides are TGCAGCGTTGAAGACGGGGACAGGGAGGTGGGAAAACTGTTTTTT.

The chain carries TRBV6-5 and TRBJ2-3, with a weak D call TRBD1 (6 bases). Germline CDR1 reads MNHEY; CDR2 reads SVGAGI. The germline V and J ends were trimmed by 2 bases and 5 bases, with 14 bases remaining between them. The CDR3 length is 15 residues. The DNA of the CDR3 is TGTGCCAGCAGTTACGGGACCCAAGGGGGAGATACGCAGTATTTT. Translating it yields CASSYGTQGGDTQYF.

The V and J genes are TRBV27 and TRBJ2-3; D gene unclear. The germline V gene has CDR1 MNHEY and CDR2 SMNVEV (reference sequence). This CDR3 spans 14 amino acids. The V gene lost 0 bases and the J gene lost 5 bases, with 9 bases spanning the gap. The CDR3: CASSLSSVGDTQYF. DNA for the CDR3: TGTGCCAGCAGTTTATCCTCGGTCGGAGATACGCAGTATTTT.

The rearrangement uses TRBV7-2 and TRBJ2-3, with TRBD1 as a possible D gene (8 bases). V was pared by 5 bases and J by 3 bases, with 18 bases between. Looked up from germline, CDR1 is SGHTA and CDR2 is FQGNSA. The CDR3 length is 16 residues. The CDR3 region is CASSPRQGRGTDTQYF. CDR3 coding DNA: TGTGCCAGCAGCCCTAGACAGGGGAGGGGGACAGATACGCAGTATTTT.

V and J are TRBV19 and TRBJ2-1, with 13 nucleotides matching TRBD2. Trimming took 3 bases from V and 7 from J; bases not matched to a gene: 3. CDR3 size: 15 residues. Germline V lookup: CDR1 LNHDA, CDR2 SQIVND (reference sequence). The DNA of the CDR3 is TGTGCCAGTAGTATGACTAGCGGGAGGAGGAATGAGCAGTTCTTC. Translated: CASSMTSGRRNEQFF.

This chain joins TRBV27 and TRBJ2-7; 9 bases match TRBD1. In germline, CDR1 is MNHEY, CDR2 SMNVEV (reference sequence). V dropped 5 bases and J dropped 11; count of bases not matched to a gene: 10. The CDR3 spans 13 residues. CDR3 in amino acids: CASSTRTGTGKYF. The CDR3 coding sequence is TGTGCCAGCAGTACCCGGACCGGGACAGGGAAGTACTTC.

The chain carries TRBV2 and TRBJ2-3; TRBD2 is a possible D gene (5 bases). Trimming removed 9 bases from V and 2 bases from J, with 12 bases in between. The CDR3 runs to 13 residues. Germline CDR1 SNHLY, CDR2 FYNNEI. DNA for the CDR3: TGTGCCAGTTGGGAGCGGACCACAGATACGCAGTATTTT. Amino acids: CASWERTTDTQYF. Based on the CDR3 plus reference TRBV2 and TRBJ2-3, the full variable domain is EPEVTQTPSHQVTQMGQEVILRCVPISNHLYFYWYRQILGQKVEFLVSFYNNEISEKSEIFDDQFSVERPDGSNFTLKIRSTKLEDSAMYFCASWERTTDTQYFGPGTRLTVL.

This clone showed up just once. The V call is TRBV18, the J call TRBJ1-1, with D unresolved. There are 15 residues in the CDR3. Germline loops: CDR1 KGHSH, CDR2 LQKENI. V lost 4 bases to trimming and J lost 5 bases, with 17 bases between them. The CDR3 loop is CASSRYDGAGTEAFF. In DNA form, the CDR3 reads TGTGCCAGCTCACGATACGACGGCGCGGGGACTGAAGCTTTCTTT. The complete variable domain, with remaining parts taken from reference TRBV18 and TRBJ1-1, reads NAGVMQNPRHLVRRRGQEARLRCSPMKGHSHVYWYRQLPEEGLKFMVYLQKENIIDESGMPKERFSAEFPKEGPSILRIQQVVRGDSAAYFCASSRYDGAGTEAFFGQGTRLTVV.

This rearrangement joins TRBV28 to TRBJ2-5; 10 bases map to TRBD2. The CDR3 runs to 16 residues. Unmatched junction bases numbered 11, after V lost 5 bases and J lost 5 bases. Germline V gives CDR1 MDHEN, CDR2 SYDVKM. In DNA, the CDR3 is TGTGCCAGCAGTCCCTCGCTAGCGGGAGAGGGTGAGACCCAGTACTTC. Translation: CASSPSLAGEGETQYF.

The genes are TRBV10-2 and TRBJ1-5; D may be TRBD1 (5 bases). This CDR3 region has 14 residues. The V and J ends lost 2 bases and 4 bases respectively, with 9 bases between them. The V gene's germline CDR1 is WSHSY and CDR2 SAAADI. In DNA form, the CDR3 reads TGCGCCAGCAGTGAGGGGGGGGGAAATCAGCCCCAGCATTTT. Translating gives CASSEGGGNQPQHF.

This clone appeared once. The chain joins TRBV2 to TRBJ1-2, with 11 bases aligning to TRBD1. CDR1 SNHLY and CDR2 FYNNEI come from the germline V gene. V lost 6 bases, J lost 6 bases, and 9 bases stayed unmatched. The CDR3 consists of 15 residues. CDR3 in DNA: TGTGCCAGCAGCGAACAGGGACAGGGGGTCGATGGCTACACCTTC. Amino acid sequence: CASSEQGQGVDGYTF.

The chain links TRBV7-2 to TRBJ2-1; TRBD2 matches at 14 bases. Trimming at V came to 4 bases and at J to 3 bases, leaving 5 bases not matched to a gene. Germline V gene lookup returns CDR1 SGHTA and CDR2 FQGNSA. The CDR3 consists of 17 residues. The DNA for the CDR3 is TGTGCCAGCAGCTCCGGGACTAGCGGGAGCCGCTACAATGAGCAGTTCTTC. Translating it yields CASSSGTSGSRYNEQFF.